This TCR beta chain was recovered during a study of monozygotic twins with inflammatory bowel disease. Study findings and constraints: With others, IBD patients shared fewer clonotypes than healthy twins did, especially with disease activity. No discrimination was achieved between different T cell subtypes.

Unfractionated whole blood yielded total RNA, and T cells were not sorted. The CDR3 totals 14 residues. Germline V lookup: CDR1 MNHEY, CDR2 SVGEGT. With respect to this clonotype: Its cognate antigen is unknown.

Researchers put TCRalpha and TCRbeta cDNA through two nested PCRs lasting approximately 16 and 10 cycles. TCRdb re-analyzed the 5' RACE reads; it lists each CDR3 protein once, without DNA. The sample is made up of some 150,000 distinct CDR3 sequences, and the top ten hold roughly 2.3% of it. The source of this sequence is a human donor with ulcerative colitis or Crohn's disease, or a healthy co-twin of an affected twin (not recorded which). The specimen sequenced was blood. J is TRBJ1-1 and V is TRBV6-2 or TRBV6-3; TCRdb's D call of TRBD1 is untestable without DNA. The CDR3 loop is CASSMDRINTEAFF.